This T cell receptor (beta chain) originates from a study of blood T cell repertoires in COVID-19 (dated by TCRdb to 2018 to 2020). At the level of the whole study: Samples from collaborators originated in the United States, Italy and Spain and spanned both the acute and convalescent phases of COVID-19. The repertoires were made available in a free public database intended to serve as a resource for research on the immune response to SARS-CoV-2. Nearly every sample came with metadata listing a de-identified subject ID, COVID-19 status, age in years and sex. Samples were obtained from the ongoing ImmuneRACE study (first 160 participants) and from 1,000 to 1,500 subjects provided by 6 global collaborators. The dataset comprised deeply sampled blood TCRbeta repertoires from subjects exposed to, actively infected with, or recovered from COVID-19. Where available, HLA class I and class II types were obtained from metadata supplied by the sample provider rather than from assay-based typing. The prospective study material was composed of cDNA or gDNA derived from T cells, B-cell-depleted T cells, or PBMCs.

From the germline V gene, CDR1 is MGHRA and CDR2 is YSYEKL. The trim is 1 base for V and 1 base for J, with a gap of 6 bases between the germline ends. From cysteine to phenylalanine, the CDR3 is 14 amino acids long. The CDR3 DNA has 42 bases and is translated from base 1. In the prospective study, participants were about 18 to 90 years old, resided in fewer than 25 geographic areas of the United States, and were enrolled through a virtual design. Cohort assignment in the prospective study relied on participant-reported clinical history from a screening survey and a study questionnaire. Exposed participants had been in contact, within 2 weeks of entering the study, with a person who had a PCR-confirmed or clinician-diagnosed case of COVID-19. Each participant in the prospective study had whole blood, serum and a nasopharyngeal or oropharyngeal swab collected by mobile phlebotomists. Over a roughly 2-month period, participants in the prospective study had the option of providing additional blood draws and questionnaires. Before DNA extraction, blood samples from the prospective study were shipped at room temperature or frozen.

The immunoSEQ Assay, a bias-controlled multiplex PCR, was used to amplify TCRbeta CDR3 regions from genomic DNA. The authors' pipeline ran thus. The number of nucleated cells in each sample was estimated by amplification of reference gene primers within the assay. To quantify the absolute abundance of each unique TCRbeta CDR3 rearrangement, sequence reads were collapsed and filtered. For each sample, productive Simpson clonality was calculated as the square root of Simpson's diversity index over productive rearrangements. As stored in TCRdb, this immuneACCESS dataset retains in-frame rearrangements with V and J assigned. A fraction of the clones does not appear; measured against another copy, unresolved V genes explain less than half of the discrepancy, and the remainder lacks a known reason. That table gives V, J and clone size, and the DNA gave D and trimming. The sample yields 250,000 or so clones; approximately 89% were counted once. The ten biggest clones cover around 3.1% of the sample.

Points the paper makes about the study in general: How much clinical and demographic metadata was included differed by source and by participant, and the metadata was provided uncurated.

As regards this clone: Its cognate antigen has yet to be identified. The input lacks base qualities; no much larger clone sits a single base away.

The rearrangement combines TRBV4-1 with TRBJ2-3, with no confident D gene call. Source material: PBMCs or T cells enriched from blood (not recorded which). The receptor was isolated from a woman in her thirties or forties who had been exposed to COVID-19. The CDR3 here reads CASSQVYGTDTQYF. The DNA sequence follows: TGCGCCAGCAGCCAAGTTTATGGCACAGATACGCAGTATTTT.